Shown below are 11 T cell receptor beta chains from a single sample sequenced in a study of CD8 T cells in ankylosing spondylitis. TCRdb reanalysed the 5' RACE reads using MiXCR and keeps one entry per CDR3 protein. The table lists about 140,000 distinct CDR3 sequences, roughly 31% of them singletons, with 6% in the top ten. The source material was synovial fluid, either unsorted or a sorted T cell fraction (not recorded which). Receptor source: a male donor with ankylosing spondylitis.

This clonotype showed up just a few times. V gene TRBV12-3 or TRBV12-4 combines with J gene TRBJ2-5; maybe TRBD1 (5 bases). CDR3 length equals 16 residues. V was cut by 6 bases and J by 0 bases, with 17 bases left in between. The CDR3 DNA is TGTGCCAGCAGCCCAGACGTAGGACACAACCAAGAGACCCAGTACTTC. Translating it yields CASSPDVGHNQETQYF.

This clonotype was seen many times. The rearrangement links TRBV11-1 to TRBJ2-2; D perhaps matches TRBD2 (5 bases). Looked up from germline, CDR1 is SGHAT and CDR2 is FQDESV (reference sequence). The CDR3 runs 18 residues. The V and J ends lost 5 bases and 3 bases respectively, with 22 bases between them. The CDR3 here is CASSPQSPASSDTGELFF. CDR3 coding DNA: TGTGCCAGCAGCCCGCAGTCTCCGGCTAGCTCAGACACCGGGGAGCTGTTTTTT.

The chain employs TRBV4-1 and TRBJ1-2; D is uncertain. CDR3 size: 14 residues. Germline CDR1 and CDR2: MGHRA and YSYEKL. V was trimmed by 0 bases and J by 7 bases, leaving 12 bases between them. The CDR3 loop is CASSQDDRIPGYTF. CDR3 nucleotide sequence: TGCGCCAGCAGCCAAGATGACCGTATCCCTGGCTACACCTTC.

This clonotype is categorized as medium-sized. The rearrangement joins TRBV7-9 to TRBJ1-5; D unresolved. The CDR3 contains 17 residues. V was clipped by 5 bases and J by 1 base, with 18 bases between them. The germline gives CDR1 SEHNR, CDR2 FQNEAQ (reference sequence). CDR3 sequence (DNA): TGTGCCAGCAGCCCAGGTAGTATGGGAGCAAGCAATCAGCCCCAGCATTTT. Translating gives CASSPGSMGASNQPQHF.

This clonotype was found a few times. The chain has TRBV6-5 and TRBJ1-2, with D unresolved. The CDR3 consists of 15 residues. The germline CDR1 and CDR2 sequences are MNHEY and SVGAGI. Trimming stripped 0 bases from V and 8 bases from J, with 16 bases between. The CDR3 DNA reads TGTGCCAGCAGTTACTCGACAAGGGTTGAGAAGGGCTACACCTTC. Protein sequence: CASSYSTRVEKGYTF.

This clonotype was observed at least ten times. The chain uses TRBV7-9 and TRBJ2-7, with D perhaps matching TRBD1 (6 bases). CDR3 length: 14 residues. V lost 1 base and J lost 6, with 13 bases in between. Per the germline V gene, CDR1 is SEHNR and CDR2 is FQNEAQ (reference sequence). CDR3 loop: CASSLGQAASEQYF. The CDR3 coding sequence is TGTGCCAGCAGCTTAGGACAGGCTGCGTCCGAGCAGTACTTC. Drawing the rest from reference TRBV7-9 and TRBJ2-7, the complete variable domain is DTGVSQNPRHKITKRGQNVTFRCDPISEHNRLYWYRQTLGQGPEFLTYFQNEAQLEKSRLLSDRFSAERPKGSFSTLEIQRTEQGDSAMYLCASSLGQAASEQYFGPGTRLTVT.

There are many counts of this clonotype. The V gene is TRBV6-1, the J gene TRBJ1-5; a possible D gene is TRBD1 (6 bases). Deletions cut 6 bases from V and 1 base from J, with 13 bases between. Per the germline V gene, CDR1 is MNHNS and CDR2 is SASEGT. CDR3 length: 15 amino acids. The CDR3 DNA is TGTGCCAGCAGCCTCCGGGACATAAGCAATCAGCCCCAGCATTTT. Translating gives CASSLRDISNQPQHF.

This sequence joins TRBV11-2 and TRBJ1-2, with D possibly matching TRBD1 (6 bases). V lost 5 bases, J lost 3 bases, and 10 bases lay in between. Germline loops: CDR1 SGHAT, CDR2 FQNNGV. This CDR3 contains 13 residues. CDR3 loop: CASSPQGYYGYTF. For the CDR3, the DNA is TGTGCCAGCAGCCCACAGGGTTACTATGGCTACACCTTC.

By its share, this clonotype is medium-sized. CDR3 DNA: TGTGCCAGCAGCCAAGATATGGGACTAGCTGTGGGACCCTCCTACAATGAGCAGTTCTTC. Translated, it gives CASSQDMGLAVGPSYNEQFF. V usage is TRBV4-2 and J usage is TRBJ2-1; TRBD2 agrees at 9 bases. The CDR3 is made up of 20 amino acids. V gave up 0 bases and J gave up 0 bases; unmatched junction bases: 12. CDR1 is LGHNA, CDR2 YNFKEQ, per germline.

This clonotype came up a few times. J is TRBJ2-7 and V is TRBV6-1; a possible D gene is TRBD2 (6 bases). V lost 6 bases and J 7 bases, leaving 22 bases between the germline ends. This CDR3 comprises 15 residues. Germline loops: CDR1 MNHNS, CDR2 SASEGT. CDR3 sequence reads: CASRMIGTARSEQYF. DNA of the CDR3: TGTGCCAGCAGGATGATCGGGACTGCACGTTCGGAGCAGTACTTC.

This clonotype was detected a few times. The chain couples TRBV18 to TRBJ1-4; D gene uncertain. Germline lookup yields CDR1 KGHSH and CDR2 LQKENI. This CDR3 spans 16 amino acids. The V gene lost 3 bases and the J gene lost 0 bases, with 11 bases spanning the gap. The CDR3 nucleotides are TGTGCCAGCTCACCGAGGCGGGGTACAACTAATGAAAAACTGTTTTTT. This gives the protein CASSPRRGTTNEKLFF.